This TCR beta chain was found in a study of sequential checkpoint blockade in melanoma. This CDR3 is built from 14 residues. CDR1 SGHDN and CDR2 FVKESK come from the germline V gene. The trim removed 1 base at V and 7 bases at J, leaving 3 bases unmatched. Treatment reported: randomized to nivolumab then ipilimumab (arm A) or the reverse (arm B). Clones were sequenced by immunoSEQ multiplex PCR, and TCRdb holds only the in-frame ones, with some missing. The sample holds nearly 11,000 clones, 78% seen once. The TCR comes from a human donor with melanoma. V gene TRBV14 combines with J gene TRBJ2-3, with 9 bases lining up with TRBD2. The specimen comprised CD8+ T cells sorted from blood (inferred from file names), sampled from a patient given nivolumab and ipilimumab in sequence. For the CDR3, the DNA is TGTGCCAGCAGCCAAGGTCTAGCGGGGCATACGCAGTATTTT. Translation: CASSQGLAGHTQYF. The complete variable domain, with remaining parts taken from reference TRBV14 and TRBJ2-3, reads EAGVTQFPSHSVIEKGQTVTLRCDPISGHDNLYWYRRVMGKEIKFLLHFVKESKQDESGMPNNRFLAERTGGTYSTLKVQPAELEDSGVYFCASSQGLAGHTQYFGPGTRLTVL.